A single sample is the source of the 6 T cell receptor beta chains below, sequenced in a study of T cell responses to AZD1222 COVID-19 vaccine. The protocol was immunoSEQ multiplex PCR, while the TCRdb copy is restricted to in-frame clones and leaves out a portion. The table lists some 140,000 clones, over 65% of them singletons. Sequenced here: peripheral blood, sampled on day 0 of AZD1222 vaccination. The receptors were gathered from an adult in good health.

The V gene is TRBV6-1, the J gene TRBJ1-5; D remains ambiguous. This CDR3 spans 15 amino acids. Germline CDR1 is MNHNS and CDR2 is SASEGT. V was trimmed by 1 base and J by 2 bases, leaving 9 bases between them. For the CDR3, the DNA is TGTGCCAGCAGTGAAGGCAGCTCACGCAATCAGCCCCAGCATTTT. This translates into CASSEGSSRNQPQHF.

This clone was detected a few times. The CDR3 DNA follows: TGTGCCAGCAGTTTATCGGGCAGCCCTCTTCGGGGCTACACCTTC. It codes for CASSLSGSPLRGYTF. The chain employs TRBV27 and TRBJ1-2; no firm D call. Per germline, CDR1 MNHEY and CDR2 SMNVEV (reference sequence). The CDR3 extends over 15 amino acids. V lost 0 bases and J lost 8, with 16 bases in between.

The CDR3 protein is CASSWSRTGASGGRTDTQYF. CDR3 sequence (DNA): TGCGCCAGCAGCTGGAGCCGGACCGGCGCTAGCGGGGGGCGCACAGATACGCAGTATTTT. The chain joins TRBV5-1 to TRBJ2-3, with 11 bases matching TRBD2. Germline CDR1 is SGHRS and CDR2 is YFSETQ. The V gene end was trimmed by 3 bases and the J gene end by 1 base; junction bases not matched to a gene: 16. This CDR3 spans 20 amino acids.

The chain carries TRBV7-2 and TRBJ2-2; D may be TRBD2 (6 bases). Germline V gene data show CDR1 as SGHTA and CDR2 as FQGNSA. Trimming removed 2 bases from V and 6 bases from J, with 13 bases in between. The CDR3 sequence is 15 residues long. CDR3 amino acids: CASSLWRGESGELFF. CDR3 in DNA: TGTGCCAGCAGCTTATGGCGGGGCGAGTCCGGGGAGCTGTTTTTT.

This chain connects TRBV5-1 to TRBJ1-5; the match to TRBD1 covers 8 bases. Trimming took 0 bases from V and 6 from J; bases not matched to a gene: 8. CDR1 and CDR2 from the germline V gene are SGHRS and YFSETQ. The CDR3 covers 16 residues. As DNA, the CDR3 is TGCGCCAGCAGCTTGGAAGGGCAGGGGGCAGGTCAGCCCCAGCATTTT. It specifies CASSLEGQGAGQPQHF.

The gene calls are TRBV9 and TRBJ1-1, with a weak D call TRBD1 (5 bases). Germline CDR1 SGDLS, CDR2 YYNGEE. V was shortened by 5 bases and J by 1 base, with 12 bases between the two germline ends. CDR3 length equals 14 residues. CDR3 region: CASRLGTENTEAFF. The CDR3, as DNA: TGTGCCAGCAGGCTCGGGACTGAGAACACTGAAGCTTTCTTT.